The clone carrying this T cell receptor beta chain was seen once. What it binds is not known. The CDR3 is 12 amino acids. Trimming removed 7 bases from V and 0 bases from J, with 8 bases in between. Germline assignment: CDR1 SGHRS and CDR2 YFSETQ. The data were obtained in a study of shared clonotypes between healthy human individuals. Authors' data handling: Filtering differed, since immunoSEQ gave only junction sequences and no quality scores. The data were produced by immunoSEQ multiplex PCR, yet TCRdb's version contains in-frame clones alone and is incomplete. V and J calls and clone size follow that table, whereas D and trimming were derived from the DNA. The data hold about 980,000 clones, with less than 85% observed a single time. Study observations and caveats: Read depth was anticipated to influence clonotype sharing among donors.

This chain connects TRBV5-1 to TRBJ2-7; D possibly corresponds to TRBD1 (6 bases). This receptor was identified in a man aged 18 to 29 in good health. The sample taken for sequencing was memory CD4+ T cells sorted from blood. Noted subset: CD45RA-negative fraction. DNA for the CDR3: TGCGCCAGCCAGGGGAGCTCCTACGAGCAGTACTTC. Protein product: CASQGSSYEQYF.